This T cell receptor beta chain was sequenced during a study of T cell responses to AZD1222 COVID-19 vaccine. Study-level results: Possibly, clonal diversity was underestimated; donors were largely white British and included more females. The study reported that nearly half of spike-specific TCRs target unmutated variant regions. Regions 160-218 and 743-854 dominated among vaccine-associated CD4 TCRs spanning spike. Spike-specific TCR breadth and depth rose after two AZD1222 doses.

About this clone: The antigen remains unidentified.

Assay used: immunoSEQ multiplex PCR; TCRdb lists only in-frame clones, some missing. In the table there are roughly 120,000 clones, just over 85% of which are singletons. The sequence was collected from an adult in good health. The material sequenced was peripheral blood, taken on day 0 of AZD1222 vaccination.

This CDR3 reads CASSLSFGTSSYEQYF. CDR3 bases: TGTGCCAGCAGCTTATCTTTTGGGACTAGTTCCTACGAGCAGTACTTC. The chain couples TRBV7-6 to TRBJ2-7; 8 bases align to TRBD2. The germline V gene has CDR1 SGHVS and CDR2 FNYEAQ. V shed 2 bases, J shed 1 base, and the junction held 7 bases outside the gene matches. The CDR3 covers 16 residues. The complete variable domain, with remaining parts taken from reference TRBV7-6 and TRBJ2-7, reads GAGVSQSPRYKVTKRGQDVALRCDPISGHVSLYWYRQALGQGPEFLTYFNYEAQQDKSGLPNDRFSAERPEGSISTLTIQRTEQRDSAMYRCASSLSFGTSSYEQYFGPGTRLTVT.